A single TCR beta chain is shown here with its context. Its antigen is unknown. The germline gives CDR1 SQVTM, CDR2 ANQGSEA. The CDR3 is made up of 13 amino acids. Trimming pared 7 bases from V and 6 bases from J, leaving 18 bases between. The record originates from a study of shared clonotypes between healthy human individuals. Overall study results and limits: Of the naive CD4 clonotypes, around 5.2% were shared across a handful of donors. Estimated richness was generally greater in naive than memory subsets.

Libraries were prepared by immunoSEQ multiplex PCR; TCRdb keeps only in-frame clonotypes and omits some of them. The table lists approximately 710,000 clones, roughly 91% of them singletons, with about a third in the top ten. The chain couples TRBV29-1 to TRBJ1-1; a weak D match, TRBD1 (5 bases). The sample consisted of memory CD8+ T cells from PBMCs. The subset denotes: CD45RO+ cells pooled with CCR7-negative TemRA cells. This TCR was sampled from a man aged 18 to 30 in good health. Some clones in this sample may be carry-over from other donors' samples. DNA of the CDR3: TGCAGCGCCCGTGGTGGGCAGGGCGCTGAAGCTTTCTTT. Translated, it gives CSARGGQGAEAFF. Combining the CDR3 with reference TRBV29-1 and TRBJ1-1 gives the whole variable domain SAVISQKPSRDICQRGTSLTIQCQVDSQVTMMFWYRQQPGQSLTLIATANQGSEATYESGFVIDKFPISRPNLTFSTLTVSNMSPEDSSIYLCSARGGQGAEAFFGQGTRLTVV.